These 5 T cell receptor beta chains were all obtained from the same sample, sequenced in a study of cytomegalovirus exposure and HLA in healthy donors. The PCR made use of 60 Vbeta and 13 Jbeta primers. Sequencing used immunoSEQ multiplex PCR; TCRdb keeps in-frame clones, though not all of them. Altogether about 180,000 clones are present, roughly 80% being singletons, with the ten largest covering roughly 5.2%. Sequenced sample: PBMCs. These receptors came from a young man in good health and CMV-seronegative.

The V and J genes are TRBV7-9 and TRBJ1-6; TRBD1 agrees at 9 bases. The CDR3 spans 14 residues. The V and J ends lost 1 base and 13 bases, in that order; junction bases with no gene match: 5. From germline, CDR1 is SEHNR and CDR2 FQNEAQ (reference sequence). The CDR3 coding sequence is TGTGCCAGCAGCTTAGAGGGGGACAGGGCTCCCCTCCACTTT. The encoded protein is CASSLEGDRAPLHF.

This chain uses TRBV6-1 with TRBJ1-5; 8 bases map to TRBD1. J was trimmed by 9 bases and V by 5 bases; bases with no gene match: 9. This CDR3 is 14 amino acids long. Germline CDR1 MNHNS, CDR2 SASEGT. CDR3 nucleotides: TGTGCCAGCAGTACCTACAGGGGGGCTTGGCCCCAGCATTTT. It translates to CASSTYRGAWPQHF.

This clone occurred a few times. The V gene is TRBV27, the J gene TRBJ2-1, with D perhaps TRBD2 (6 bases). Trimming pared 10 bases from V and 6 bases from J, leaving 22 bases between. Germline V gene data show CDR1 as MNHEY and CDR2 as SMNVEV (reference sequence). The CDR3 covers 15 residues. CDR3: CATAKHVAASNEQFF. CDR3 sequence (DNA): TGTGCCACCGCGAAGCATGTAGCGGCCAGCAATGAGCAGTTCTTC.

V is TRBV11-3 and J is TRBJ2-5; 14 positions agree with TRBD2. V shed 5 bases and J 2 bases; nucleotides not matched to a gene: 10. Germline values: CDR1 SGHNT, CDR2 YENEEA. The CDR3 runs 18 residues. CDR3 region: CASSTWGLAGVEQETQYF. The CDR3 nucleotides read TGTGCCAGCAGCACCTGGGGACTAGCGGGAGTAGAACAAGAGACCCAGTACTTC.

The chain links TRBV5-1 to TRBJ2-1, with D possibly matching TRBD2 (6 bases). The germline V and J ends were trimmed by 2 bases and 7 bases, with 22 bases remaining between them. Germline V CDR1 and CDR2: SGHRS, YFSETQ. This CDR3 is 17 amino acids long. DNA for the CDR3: TGCGCCAGCAGCTTTAAGTCTGGGCGGTCCCGGGGGAATGAGCAGTTCTTC. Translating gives CASSFKSGRSRGNEQFF. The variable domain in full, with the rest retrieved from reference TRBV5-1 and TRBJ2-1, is KAGVTQTPRYLIKTRGQQVTLSCSPISGHRSVSWYQQTPGQGLQFLFEYFSETQRNKGNFPGRFSGRQFSNSRSEMNVSTLELGDSALYLCASSFKSGRSRGNEQFFGPGTRLTVL.